The 14 T cell receptor beta chains below come from one sample, sequenced in a study of glioma-infiltrating T cells. Amplification of TCR alpha and beta CDR3 regions from RNA used iRepertoire nested multiplex PCR. TCRdb redid the calling of the multiplex PCR reads with MiXCR, one entry per CDR3 protein. The table lists about 210,000 distinct CDR3 sequences, approximately 30% of them singletons. Sequencing was done on a sample of glioma tissue, nonneoplastic brain tissue, or PBMCs (not recorded which). These receptors were collected from a human donor with low-grade glioma or glioblastoma, undergoing nonglioma brain surgery, or in good health (not recorded which).

This clonotype has ten or more counts. The rearrangement links TRBV7-2 to TRBJ2-7; 8 bases agree with TRBD1. The CDR3 sequence is 14 residues long. V dropped 4 bases and J dropped 3; count of bases not matched to a gene: 5. CDR1 is SGHTA, CDR2 FQGNSA, per germline. Here the CDR3 reads CASSSTGGSYEQYF. The CDR3 nucleotides are TGTGCCAGCAGCTCCACAGGGGGAAGCTACGAGCAGTACTTC. Full variable domain (rest looked up from reference TRBV7-2 and TRBJ2-7): GAGVSQSPSNKVTEKGKDVELRCDPISGHTALYWYRQSLGQGLEFLIYFQGNSAPDKSGLPSDRFSAERTGGSVSTLTIQRTQQEDSAVYLCASSSTGGSYEQYFGPGTRLTVT.

This clonotype was picked up many times. The chain couples TRBV20-1 to TRBJ2-3; D uncertain. There are 14 residues in the CDR3. V was clipped by 5 bases and J by 1 base, with 13 bases between them. Per germline, CDR1 DFQATT and CDR2 SNEGSKA (reference sequence). This CDR3 is CSASTALGTDTQYF. The CDR3 DNA sequence: TGCAGTGCTTCGACTGCTCTGGGCACAGATACGCAGTATTTT.

This clonotype was counted ten times or more. The genes are TRBV27 and TRBJ2-7; TRBD1 matches at 8 bases. V was pared by 5 bases and J by 0 bases, with 15 bases of the junction left unmatched. Germline CDR1 reads MNHEY; CDR2 reads SMNVEV (reference sequence). The CDR3 runs to 18 residues. CDR3 bases: TGTGCCAGCAGTCCAGACAGGGGTTTTTGGGGAAGCTCCTACGAGCAGTACTTC. Translated, it gives CASSPDRGFWGSSYEQYF.

The chain combines TRBV27 with TRBJ1-2; D is ambiguous. Germline V gene lookup returns CDR1 MNHEY and CDR2 SMNVEV (reference sequence). V dropped 0 bases and J dropped 5 bases, with 7 bases sitting between them. CDR3 length equals 13 residues. The CDR3 DNA is TGTGCCAGCAGTTTATCCCAGGCGTATGGCTACACCTTC. Translated, it gives CASSLSQAYGYTF.

A few counts support this clonotype. This chain connects TRBV12-3 or TRBV12-4 to TRBJ2-1, with TRBD2 as a possible D gene (6 bases). The CDR3 is 13 amino acids. The V end lost 5 bases, the J end lost 10 bases, and 15 bases lay between the germline ends. The CDR3 protein is CASSVQTSSEQFF. The CDR3 coding sequence is TGTGCCAGCAGTGTCCAAACTAGCAGCGAGCAGTTCTTC.

As to this clonotype: In this CDR3 the conserved last residue, phenylalanine or tryptophan, is missing, so a read error is likely. Because the CDR3's place on the DNA is in doubt, the DNA is left out and the CDR3 is given as listed by TCRdb. The V gene is TRBV6-2 or TRBV6-3, the J gene TRBJ2-7; the table gives TRBD1 as D, unverified against the DNA. CDR1 is MNHEY, CDR2 SVGEGT, per germline. The CDR3 is 14 residues long, counting both termini. CDR3 protein: CASSYGQGGGERYI.

The chain couples TRBV19 to TRBJ1-3, with a possible D match to TRBD1 (6 bases). The V and J ends lost 3 bases and 4 bases respectively, with 7 bases between them. From germline, CDR1 is LNHDA and CDR2 SQIVND (reference sequence). The CDR3 loop spans 13 amino acids. CDR3 loop: CASSIDRGNTIYF. CDR3 sequence (DNA): TGTGCCAGTAGTATCGACAGGGGAAACACCATATATTTT.

Comment on this clonotype: Since a much larger clone is just one base distant, this may be a read error. The gene calls are TRBV4-1 and TRBJ1-1, with D unresolved. Per the germline V gene, CDR1 is MGHRA and CDR2 is YSYEKL. The CDR3 covers 12 residues. CDR3 loop: CASSQAETEALF. CDR3 bases: TGCGCCAGCAGCCAAGCAGAGACTGAAGCTTTATTT.

This clonotype was recorded at least ten times. This chain links TRBV19 with TRBJ2-7; D is perhaps TRBD1 (6 bases). In germline, CDR1 is LNHDA, CDR2 SQIVND (reference sequence). This CDR3 is 17 amino acids long. V gave up 7 bases and J gave up 0 bases, with 22 bases separating them. CDR3 sequence (DNA): TGTGCCAGTACAGACAGGTTTCGCCCTACGATCTCCTACGAGCAGTACTTC. Amino acid sequence: CASTDRFRPTISYEQYF.

Note on this clonotype: A much larger clone differs from this one at a single base, so this may be a read error. The gene calls are TRBV18 and TRBJ1-1, with D perhaps TRBD1 (5 bases). CDR3 length equals 14 residues. CDR1 is KGHSH and CDR2 is LQKENI in the germline V gene. V was clipped by 9 bases and J by 0 bases, with 14 bases between them. This chain's CDR3 is CARSSQELNTEAFF. The CDR3 bases are TGTGCCAGATCATCACAGGAATTGAACACTGAAGCTTTCTTT.

This clonotype occurred many times. The chain recombines TRBV7-2 with TRBJ2-7, with D perhaps TRBD1 (6 bases). Germline V gene data show CDR1 as SGHTA and CDR2 as FQGNSA. This CDR3 comprises 14 residues. Trimming shortened V by 0 bases and J by 2 bases, and 8 bases separated the two germline ends. CDR3 sequence: CASSLARDTYEQYF. The CDR3 DNA reads TGTGCCAGCAGCTTAGCCAGGGACACCTACGAGCAGTACTTC.

As for this clonotype: A much more abundant neighbour one base away suggests this may be a read error. DNA for the CDR3: TGCAGTGCTAGAGATTACAGGGGGCTTAAAGAGACCAAGTACTTC. Amino acid sequence: CSARDYRGLKETKYF. This chain links TRBV20-1 with TRBJ2-5; 9 positions match TRBD1. Germline V CDR1 and CDR2: DFQATT, SNEGSKA (reference sequence). The CDR3 covers 15 residues.

The rearrangement joins TRBV5-1 to TRBJ2-5; no reliable D call. V was trimmed by 2 bases and J by 0 bases, leaving 8 bases between them. CDR1 is SGHRS, CDR2 YFSETQ, per germline. The CDR3 extends over 14 amino acids. The DNA for the CDR3 is TGCGCCAGCAGCTTTGTCCTAGACCAAGAGACCCAGTACTTC. Protein sequence: CASSFVLDQETQYF. The full variable domain, rest sourced from reference TRBV5-1 and TRBJ2-5, is KAGVTQTPRYLIKTRGQQVTLSCSPISGHRSVSWYQQTPGQGLQFLFEYFSETQRNKGNFPGRFSGRQFSNSRSEMNVSTLELGDSALYLCASSFVLDQETQYFGPGTRLLVL.

This clonotype was seen many times. The chain has TRBV4-3 and TRBJ1-5; D is perhaps TRBD1 (6 bases). V was shortened by 1 base and J by 5 bases, with 9 bases between the two germline ends. The CDR3 is 14 amino acids. Germline V gene sequence: CDR1 LGHNA, CDR2 YSLEER. The CDR3 DNA follows: TGCGCCAGCAGCCAAGGGGCAGGGGATCAGCCCCAGCATTTT. As protein: CASSQGAGDQPQHF.